Following are 21 T cell receptor beta chains from one sample sequenced in a study of T cells in Graves' hyperthyroidism and ophthalmopathy. Amplification of TCR beta CDR3 regions was performed using RNA transcripts as template. TCR CDR3 regions were first amplified by RT-PCR with HTBI primers. TCRdb reprocessed the multiplex PCR reads via MiXCR and lists one record per CDR3 protein. The sample lists around 600,000 distinct CDR3 sequences; around 14% were seen once. Source material: blood. The origin of the receptors is a woman between 18 and 29 years old with Graves' ophthalmopathy.

This clonotype showed up just a few times. The chain uses TRBV5-4 and TRBJ2-2; 9 bases map to TRBD1. The CDR3 runs to 18 residues. Unmatched junction bases numbered 15, after V lost 6 bases and J lost 3 bases. In germline, CDR1 is SGHNT, CDR2 YYREEE (reference sequence). This CDR3 reads CASTDRGSGKRYTGELFF. The CDR3 nucleotides are TGTGCCAGCACGGACAGGGGAAGCGGAAAAAGGTACACCGGGGAGCTGTTTTTT.

This clonotype appeared a few times. The chain carries TRBV7-2 and TRBJ2-1; 7 bases line up with TRBD2. Looked up from germline, CDR1 is SGHTA and CDR2 is FQGNSA. The CDR3 contains 16 residues. The V segment lost 5 bases and the J segment 3 bases; nucleotides outside the gene matches: 10. CDR3 coding DNA: TGTGCCAGCAGCGGGGGGTTGGGGGGGGACTACAATGAGCAGTTCTTC. It yields the protein CASSGGLGGDYNEQFF. The full variable domain, with the rest looked up from reference TRBV7-2 and TRBJ2-1, is GAGVSQSPSNKVTEKGKDVELRCDPISGHTALYWYRQSLGQGLEFLIYFQGNSAPDKSGLPSDRFSAERTGGSVSTLTIQRTQQEDSAVYLCASSGGLGGDYNEQFFGPGTRLTVL.

The sample holds a few counts of this clonotype. J is TRBJ2-5 and V is TRBV27; perhaps TRBD1 as D (6 bases). Per the germline V gene, CDR1 is MNHEY and CDR2 is SMNVEV (reference sequence). Trimming removed 6 bases from V and 1 base from J, with 18 bases in between. The CDR3 has 16 amino acids. The CDR3 nucleotides are TGTGCCAGCAGGGGTGAGGGGGAGCCCCTCCAAGAGACCCAGTACTTC. As protein: CASRGEGEPLQETQYF.

This clonotype was counted at least ten times. This chain links TRBV27 with TRBJ2-1; 10 bases are shared with TRBD2. Germline V gene sequence: CDR1 MNHEY, CDR2 SMNVEV (reference sequence). The trim removed 0 bases at V and 8 bases at J, leaving 7 bases unmatched. The CDR3 contains 16 residues. The CDR3 sequence: CASSLSTSGAHDEQFF. The CDR3 nucleotides read TGTGCCAGCAGTTTATCTACTAGCGGGGCACATGATGAGCAGTTCTTC.

The genes are TRBV29-1 and TRBJ2-7, with 8 bases fitting TRBD1. After removal of 6 bases from V and 7 bases from J, the junction contained 11 bases not matched to a gene. CDR1 is SQVTM, CDR2 ANQGSEA, per germline. This CDR3 is 13 amino acids long. The CDR3: CSVTGDGLGEQYF. CDR3 nucleotides: TGCAGCGTGACAGGGGACGGCCTGGGAGAGCAGTACTTC.

In its sample, this clonotype was seen a few times. Being one base from a much bigger clone, this may be a read error. The chain joins TRBV19 to TRBJ2-7; D not resolved. Germline-derived CDR1 and CDR2 are LNHDA and SQIVND (reference sequence). V was cut by 5 bases and J by 0 bases, with 11 bases left in between. This CDR3 region has 14 residues. Here the CDR3 DNA reads TGTGCCAGTAGTGCTAGTATGAGCTCCTACGAGCAGTACTTC. It yields the protein CASSASMSSYEQYF. Full variable domain (remainder filled in from reference TRBV19 and TRBJ2-7): DGGITQSPKYLFRKEGQNVTLSCEQNLNHDAMYWYRQDPGQGLRLIYYSQIVNDFQKGDIAEGYSVSREKKESFPLTVTSAQKNPTAFYLCASSASMSSYEQYFGPGTRLTVT.

The chain has TRBV2 and TRBJ2-1, with 11 bases fitting TRBD2. Germline CDR1 reads SNHLY; CDR2 reads FYNNEI. This CDR3 comprises 16 residues. After removal of 6 bases from V and 7 bases from J, the junction contained 11 bases not matched to a gene. DNA of the CDR3: TGTGCCAGCAGGTATACAGGGACTAGCGGCGGAAATGAGCAGTTCTTC. The encoded protein is CASRYTGTSGGNEQFF.

This clonotype was recorded at least ten times. This rearrangement joins TRBV12-3 or TRBV12-4 to TRBJ2-1; weak D call: TRBD2 (6 bases). This CDR3 region has 14 residues. Trimming took 10 bases from V and 7 from J, leaving 20 bases between them. The CDR3 loop is CATGGSASGNEQFF. The CDR3 DNA follows: TGTGCCACCGGGGGATCGGCGAGCGGGAATGAGCAGTTCTTC.

The chain carries TRBV6-2 or TRBV6-3 and TRBJ2-1, with D perhaps assigned TRBD1 or TRBD2 (5 bases each). The germline V gene has CDR1 MNHEY and CDR2 SVGEGT. Deletions cut 6 bases from V and 14 bases from J, with 14 bases between. CDR3 length equals 11 residues. The CDR3 is CASSLGPLEFF. The CDR3 DNA reads as TGTGCCAGCAGCCTGGGACCCCTCGAGTTCTTC.

There are many counts of this clonotype. This chain links TRBV4-1 with TRBJ1-5; TRBD1 matches 8 bases. Germline CDR1 MGHRA, CDR2 YSYEKL. This CDR3 region has 14 residues. Trimming took 4 bases from V and 4 from J; bases not matched to a gene: 3. The CDR3 DNA reads TGCGCCAGCAGCCCACGGACAGGGAATCAGCCCCAGCATTTT. Translation gives CASSPRTGNQPQHF.

As for this clonotype: This clone may be a read error of a much larger clone one base away. This chain connects TRBV5-1 to TRBJ2-2, with 8 bases aligning to TRBD2. Looked up from germline, CDR1 is SGHRS and CDR2 is YFSETQ. The ends lost 1 base at V and 5 bases at J; junction bases unmatched: 4. The CDR3 runs to 15 residues. The CDR3 region is CASSLSAGGTGELFF. CDR3 sequence (DNA): TGCGCCAGCAGCTTGTCCGCGGGAGGAACCGGGGAGCTGTTTTTT.

This clonotype was detected many times. The chain combines TRBV6-1 with TRBJ2-1; 7 bases match TRBD2. With V trimmed by 6 bases and J by 6 bases, 11 bases remained unmatched. CDR3 length: 15 residues. Germline CDR1 is MNHNS and CDR2 is SASEGT. For the CDR3, the DNA is TGTGCCAGCAGCCCCCCAATTGGGAGGGGCAATGAGCAGTTCTTC. This translates into CASSPPIGRGNEQFF.

Many counts were recorded for this clonotype. The chain is built from TRBV20-1 and TRBJ2-1; 12 positions match TRBD2. Germline lookup yields CDR1 DFQATT and CDR2 SNEGSKA (reference sequence). The J segment lost 2 bases and the V segment lost 5 bases, leaving 7 bases of the junction unmatched. This CDR3 region has 16 residues. The CDR3: CSALVASGRAYNEQFF. In DNA form, the CDR3 reads TGCAGTGCTCTGGTGGCTAGCGGGAGGGCCTACAATGAGCAGTTCTTC.

This clonotype came up many times. The chain couples TRBV24-1 to TRBJ2-5, with D perhaps TRBD1 (6 bases). Trimming cost V 7 bases and J 1 base, with 18 bases left between them. The CDR3 consists of 16 residues. Looked up from germline, CDR1 is KGHDR and CDR2 is SFDVKD. CDR3: CATSRTRGVGQETQYF. CDR3 nucleotide sequence: TGTGCCACCAGCAGAACCAGGGGAGTCGGCCAAGAGACCCAGTACTTC.

This clonotype was seen repeatedly, ten times or more. This chain joins TRBV2 and TRBJ2-7; possibly TRBD1 for D (6 bases). Trimming pared 7 bases from V and 1 base from J, leaving 14 bases between. CDR1 and CDR2 from the germline V gene are SNHLY and FYNNEI. This CDR3 spans 14 amino acids. CDR3 loop: CASTQGGRSYEQYF. CDR3 bases: TGTGCCAGCACACAGGGCGGGCGGTCCTACGAGCAGTACTTC. Variable domain in full (rest from reference TRBV2 and TRBJ2-7): EPEVTQTPSHQVTQMGQEVILRCVPISNHLYFYWYRQILGQKVEFLVSFYNNEISEKSEIFDDQFSVERPDGSNFTLKIRSTKLEDSAMYFCASTQGGRSYEQYFGPGTRLTVT.

This clonotype was detected many times. The CDR3 protein is CATSEFGLARDEQFF. The CDR3 DNA follows: TGTGCCACCAGTGAATTCGGACTAGCGCGAGATGAGCAGTTCTTC. The genes are TRBV24-1 and TRBJ2-1; the match to TRBD2 covers 9 bases. The CDR3 runs 15 residues. Per germline, CDR1 KGHDR and CDR2 SFDVKD. Trimming at V came to 4 bases and at J to 8 bases, leaving 8 bases not matched to a gene.

Many counts were recorded for this clonotype. The rearrangement joins TRBV12-3 or TRBV12-4 to TRBJ2-1; D not resolved. The germline V and J ends were trimmed by 3 bases and 7 bases, with 7 bases remaining between them. This CDR3 region has 12 residues. The CDR3, as DNA: TGTGCCAGCAGTTTTGTGGGGAATGAGCAGTTCTTC. Translated: CASSFVGNEQFF.

This clonotype was seen a few times. This could be a read error, since a much larger clone is one nucleotide away. This chain links TRBV12-3 or TRBV12-4 with TRBJ2-3; 11 bases are a match to TRBD2. This CDR3 has 16 amino acids. The CDR3 spells CAGSFILAGAGDTQYF. CDR3 DNA sequence: TGTGCCGGCAGTTTCATACTAGCGGGAGCGGGGGATACGCAGTATTTT.

This clonotype was detected a few times. The chain joins TRBV5-1 to TRBJ2-2; 9 nucleotides align to TRBD1. V was clipped by 0 bases and J by 3 bases; unmatched bases: 0. In germline, CDR1 is SGHRS, CDR2 YFSETQ. CDR3 length: 15 amino acids. The CDR3: CASSLGDRDTGELFF. The DNA for the CDR3 is TGCGCCAGCAGCTTGGGGGACAGGGACACCGGGGAGCTGTTTTTT.

The chain has TRBV27 and TRBJ2-7; the D gene is possibly TRBD2 (6 bases). The CDR3 is made up of 14 amino acids. V lost 7 bases to trimming and J lost 5 bases, with 18 bases between them. Looked up from germline, CDR1 is MNHEY and CDR2 is SMNVEV (reference sequence). CDR3 residues: CASKQLAHLDEQYF. Written as DNA, the CDR3 is TGTGCCAGCAAACAACTAGCACACCTGGACGAGCAGTACTTC.

Turning to this clonotype: This may be a read error, as it is one base from a much larger clone. J is TRBJ2-7 and V is TRBV6-5; the D gene could be TRBD1 or TRBD2 (5 bases each). The end of the DNA is better explained by TRBJ2-1, so the J call may be wrong. Germline values: CDR1 MNHEY, CDR2 SVGAGI. This CDR3 region has 15 residues. The CDR3 is CASSYSGTLSYEQFF. The CDR3 DNA reads as TGTGCCAGCAGTTACTCTGGGACCTTATCCTACGAGCAGTTCTTC.